The T cell receptor (beta chain) under discussion was sequenced for a study of blood T cell repertoires in COVID-19. The overall study: From T cells, B-cell-depleted T cells, or PBMCs came the material, which was cDNA or gDNA.

Followed over time, Seattle patients had been enrolled while infection was active. Between the trimmed V and J ends, which lost 3 bases and 4 bases, there was a span of 15 bases. The CDR3 consists of 15 residues. Per germline, CDR1 MNHEY and CDR2 SVGEGT. The authors' processing: Cell counts per sample came from amplifying reference gene primers. The data were produced by immunoSEQ multiplex PCR, yet TCRdb's version contains in-frame clones alone and is incomplete. The D gene and trimming were derived from the DNA, and the V and J assignments and clone size from that table. The sample carries 250,000 to 350,000 clones, approximately 84% recorded once.

This chain joins TRBV6-2 or TRBV6-3 and TRBJ1-1; the D gene is possibly TRBD1 (6 bases). The sequenced sample consisted of peripheral blood. This clonotype was obtained from a human donor with COVID-19, enrolled during active disease. The donor label of this sample is uncertain. The CDR3 region has the DNA TGTGCCAGCAGTTATTTTGGGGGCTCGGGCACTGAAGCTTTCTTT. Amino acid sequence: CASSYFGGSGTEAFF.